These T cell receptor beta chains were read from a single sample in a study of CD8 T cells in ankylosing spondylitis. TCRdb analysed the 5' RACE reads with MiXCR anew, one entry per CDR3 protein. The sample lists a few hundred thousand distinct CDR3 sequences, under 12% seen once, with 21% in the top ten. The sample was blood, either unsorted or a sorted T cell fraction (not recorded which). Receptor source: a male donor with ankylosing spondylitis or in good health (not recorded which). CDR3s include the opening cysteine and the closing phenylalanine or tryptophan. D genes are given only for firm matches. Some rows mark clone size as missing; the rest say once, few, many or name a class of expanded clone.

clone size	D gene	V gene	J gene	CDR3 protein	CDR3 DNA
.	.	TRBV6-2/TRBV6-3	TRBJ2-7	CASPKKRQSYEQYF	TGTGCCAGCCCTAAAAAGCGCCAATCCTACGAGCAGTACTTC
many	TRBD1	TRBV20-1	TRBJ1-5	CSARTDATGRNQPQHF	TGCAGTGCTAGAACGGATGCGACAGGGAGGAATCAGCCCCAGCATTTT
few	TRBD1	TRBV20-1	TRBJ2-4	CSAPGTVSQGAAKNIQYF	TGCAGTGCGCCCGGCACAGTTAGTCAGGGGGCGGCCAAAAACATTCAGTACTTC
few	TRBD1	TRBV6-1	TRBJ1-1	CASSVNRGNTEAFF	TGTGCCAGCAGTGTAAACAGGGGGAACACTGAAGCTTTCTTT
.	.	TRBV27	TRBJ2-3	CASSPAPGGFFADTQYF	TGTGCCAGCAGTCCGGCACCCGGGGGCTTCTTCGCAGATACGCAGTATTTT
.	TRBD1	TRBV6-1	TRBJ1-2	CASKRQGSNYGYTF	TGTGCCAGCAAGCGACAGGGGTCTAACTATGGCTACACCTTC
many	TRBD2	TRBV7-3	TRBJ2-5	CASSLGLAETQYF	TGTGCCAGCAGTTTGGGACTAGCTGAGACCCAGTACTTC
.	TRBD2	TRBV28	TRBJ2-3	CAAYPQRGTTDTQYF	TGTGCCGCGTACCCCCAGCGGGGAACCACAGATACGCAGTATTTT
many	TRBD1	TRBV12-3/TRBV12-4	TRBJ2-7	CASRLTGGYYEQYF	TGTGCCAGCAGGCTGACAGGGGGCTACTACGAGCAGTACTTC
many	.	TRBV3-1	TRBJ2-2	CASSQQSNTGELFF	TGTGCCAGCAGCCAACAGTCGAACACCGGGGAGCTGTTTTTT
many	TRBD2	TRBV5-6	TRBJ2-2	CASSFGTTFNTGELFF	TGTGCCAGCAGCTTTGGGACTACATTTAACACCGGGGAGCTGTTTTTT
.	.	TRBV20-1	TRBJ2-4	CSAVGGAVAKNIQYF	TGCAGTGCTGTGGGGGGCGCTGTGGCCAAAAACATTCAGTACTTC
few	.	TRBV7-9	TRBJ1-2	CASSREPSYGYTF	TGTGCCAGCAGTCGGGAGCCCTCCTATGGCTACACCTTC
many	TRBD1	TRBV20-1	TRBJ1-1	CSARAGTDGSTEAFF	TGCAGTGCTAGGGCCGGGACAGATGGGAGCACTGAAGCTTTCTTT
.	TRBD2	TRBV2	TRBJ2-1	CASRTGGAWNEQFF	TGTGCCAGCAGGACCGGGGGGGCCTGGAATGAGCAGTTCTTC
few	TRBD2	TRBV19	TRBJ2-1	CASIAGGYNEQFF	TGTGCCAGTATTGCGGGGGGTTACAATGAGCAGTTCTTC
many	.	TRBV12-3/TRBV12-4	TRBJ2-7	CASSFGGYGYEQYF	TGTGCCAGCAGTTTTGGGGGGTATGGCTACGAGCAGTACTTC
many	.	TRBV4-2	TRBJ1-1	CASSQGLTEVTDTEAFF	TGTGCCAGCAGCCAAGGTCTCACGGAGGTGACCGACACTGAAGCTTTCTTT
few	TRBD1	TRBV7-2	TRBJ1-2	CASSLVGQAAGYGYTF	TGTGCCAGCAGCTTAGTCGGACAGGCCGCTGGGTATGGCTACACCTTC
few	TRBD2	TRBV7-2	TRBJ2-3	CASSLGGGAVTDTQYF	TGTGCCAGCAGCTTAGGCGGGGGGGCCGTCACAGATACGCAGTATTTT
many	TRBD1	TRBV13	TRBJ1-5	CASSLGRGRGNQPQHF	TGTGCCAGCAGCTTAGGCAGGGGGCGAGGCAATCAGCCCCAGCATTTT